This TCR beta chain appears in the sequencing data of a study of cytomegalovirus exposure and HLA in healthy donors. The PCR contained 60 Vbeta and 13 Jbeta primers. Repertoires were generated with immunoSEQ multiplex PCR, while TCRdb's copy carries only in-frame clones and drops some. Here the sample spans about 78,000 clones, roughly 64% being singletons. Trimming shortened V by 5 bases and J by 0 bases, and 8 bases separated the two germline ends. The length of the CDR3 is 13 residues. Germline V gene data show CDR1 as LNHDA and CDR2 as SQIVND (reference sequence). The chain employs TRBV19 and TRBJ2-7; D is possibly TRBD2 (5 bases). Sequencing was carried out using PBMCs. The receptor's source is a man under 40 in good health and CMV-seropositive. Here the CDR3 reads CASSLGSSYEQYF. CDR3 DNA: TGTGCCAGTAGTTTGGGGAGCTCCTACGAGCAGTACTTC. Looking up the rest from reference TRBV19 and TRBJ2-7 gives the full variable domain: DGGITQSPKYLFRKEGQNVTLSCEQNLNHDAMYWYRQDPGQGLRLIYYSQIVNDFQKGDIAEGYSVSREKKESFPLTVTSAQKNPTAFYLCASSLGSSYEQYFGPGTRLTVT.